These 3 T cell receptor beta chains were all obtained from the same sample, sequenced in a study of shared clonotypes between healthy human individuals. Method: immunoSEQ multiplex PCR; TCRdb's copy keeps in-frame clones and lacks some. Of around 2,000,000 clones in the sample, about 95% were seen once. CD8 cells regarded as naive lacked CD45RO, were positively chosen for CCR7, and omitted terminally differentiated effector memory CD45RA+ cells. Material: naive CD8+ T cells sorted from blood. These receptors all stem from a man aged 18 to 30 in good health.

V is TRBV14 and J is TRBJ1-4; weak D call: TRBD1 (5 bases). The germline V and J ends were trimmed by 0 bases and 7 bases, with 9 bases remaining between them. Germline V gene lookup returns CDR1 SGHDN and CDR2 FVKESK. The CDR3 runs 14 residues. DNA of the CDR3: TGTGCCAGCAGCCAAGACTTTGGGGCTGAAAAACTGTTTTTT. Protein product: CASSQDFGAEKLFF.

This chain connects TRBV27 to TRBJ2-7; TRBD1 matches at 10 bases. The V gene's germline CDR1 is MNHEY and CDR2 SMNVEV (reference sequence). The V segment lost 11 bases and the J segment 1 base; nucleotides outside the gene matches: 2. This CDR3 is built from 12 residues. CDR3 sequence reads: CASGQGSYEQYF. The CDR3 DNA sequence: TGTGCCTCGGGACAGGGGTCCTACGAGCAGTACTTC.

The V call is TRBV2, the J call TRBJ2-1; the match to TRBD1 covers 9 bases. With V trimmed by 6 bases and J by 4 bases, 7 bases remained unmatched. This CDR3 region has 15 residues. Germline V gene sequence: CDR1 SNHLY, CDR2 FYNNEI. DNA of the CDR3: TGTGCCAGCAGAAGGGACAGGGCCCCTTACAATGAGCAGTTCTTC. Translated: CASRRDRAPYNEQFF.